The entry below describes one T cell receptor (beta chain). Its antigen is as yet unknown. This record belongs to a study of CD8+ T cells in alopecia areata. Whole-study context: A regimen of oral tofacitinib, 5 to 10 mg twice daily, was given to treated patients. General observations from the study: Sequencing of scalp tissue also captures the resident alphabeta T cells of normal skin. Among patients, TCR sharing was less clear than in mice, a difference possibly due in part to HLA diversity in the patient population.

Extracted RNA was reverse transcribed into cDNA, the sequencing template. Using immunoSEQ multiplex PCR, the repertoire was profiled, and TCRdb retains in-frame clones only, with some absent. The sample holds 100,000 to 150,000 clones, approximately 58% seen once. CDR1 SGHTA and CDR2 FQGTGA come from the germline V gene. The CDR3 loop spans 14 amino acids. The V end was cut by 2 bases, the J end by 6 bases, with 11 bases between. The sequencing used CD4+ T cells sorted from blood, collected at week 0. This sequence was found in a human donor with alopecia areata. V and J are TRBV7-3 and TRBJ2-1; a possible D gene is TRBD2 (6 bases). CDR3 sequence reads: CASSLDAGINEQFF. The CDR3, as DNA: TGTGCCAGCAGCTTAGATGCGGGAATCAATGAGCAGTTCTTC.